One and the same sample provided the 7 T cell receptor beta chains below, sequenced in a study of T cells in women clearing cervical HPV infection. Profiled with immunoSEQ multiplex PCR; TCRdb holds only in-frame clones, not every one. Its table records about 22,000 clones. The sequencing sample was made of blood buffy coat. These receptors originate from a woman between 18 and 69 years old with a cervical HPV16 infection that either progressed to CIN3+ or cleared (not recorded which).

Remarks on this clone: The read stops 3 residues short of the end of the CDR3; the missing end is completed from the germline J gene. The chain joins TRBV11-2 to TRBJ2-7; D perhaps matches TRBD1 (5 bases). Germline V lookup: CDR1 SGHAT, CDR2 FQNNGV. The CDR3 extends over 14 amino acids. V gave up 1 base and J gave up 3 bases, with 10 bases separating them. This CDR3 is CASSLAAGHYEQYF. The sequenced part of the CDR3 DNA is TGTGCCAGCAGCTTAGCGGCAGGACACTACGAG.

Turning to this clone: The CDR3 goes on 3 residues after the read ends, and that part is filled in from the germline J gene. The chain recombines TRBV19 with TRBJ1-2, with D hard to call. This CDR3 has 15 residues. The germline gives CDR1 LNHDA, CDR2 SQIVND (reference sequence). The CDR3 region is CASAHTETLSYDYTF. CDR3 DNA (partial): TGTGCCAGTGCCCATACAGAGACGTTATCCTACGAC. Full variable domain (rest looked up from reference TRBV19 and TRBJ1-2): DGGITQSPKYLFRKEGQNVTLSCEQNLNHDAMYWYRQDPGQGLRLIYYSQIVNDFQKGDIAEGYSVSREKKESFPLTVTSAQKNPTAFYLCASAHTETLSYDYTFGSGTRLTVV.

This clone is labeled medium-sized (0.01 to 0.1%) based on frequency. Coverage ceases 3 residues before the CDR3 finishes, and the germline J gene fills in the end. The V and J genes are TRBV18 and TRBJ2-3, with TRBD1 identical over 8 bases. This CDR3 comprises 16 residues. The V gene's germline CDR1 is KGHSH and CDR2 LQKENI. With V trimmed by 5 bases and J by 2 bases, 9 bases remained unmatched. CDR3 amino acids: CASSNLDRGLTDTQYF. The DNA read from the CDR3 is TGTGCCAGCTCAAACCTTGACAGGGGACTCACAGATACG.

To note about this clone: The CDR3 end falls 3 residues outside the read, so it is completed with the germline J gene. The rearrangement joins TRBV5-6 to TRBJ2-5; D is undetermined. The length of the CDR3 is 14 residues. Germline CDR1 is SGHDT and CDR2 is YYEEEE. Trimming removed 2 bases at V and 1 base at J, with 9 bases between. The CDR3 DNA, read in part, is TGTGCCAGCAGCTTTGTTCCATCCCAAGAGACC. Translating gives CASSFVPSQET. The entire CDR3 protein reads CASSFVPSQETQYF.

Details on this clone: The CDR3 end lies 3 residues beyond the end of the read and is filled in from the germline J gene. The chain is built from TRBV7-7 and TRBJ2-7, with 9 bases fitting TRBD1. CDR1 and CDR2 from the germline V gene are SSHAT and FNYEAQ (reference sequence). The CDR3 totals 15 residues. Trimming took 1 base from V and 0 from J; bases not matched to a gene: 1. This chain's CDR3 is CASSLGQGVSYEQYF. The sequenced CDR3 bases are TGTGCCAGCAGCTTAGGACAGGGGGTCTCCTACGAG.

Worth noting for this clone: The read comes to an end 3 residues before the CDR3 does, leaving the germline J gene to fill in the end. The chain combines TRBV30 with TRBJ1-4; 7 bases are a match to TRBD1. V gave up 0 bases and J gave up 4 bases; unmatched junction bases: 14. The CDR3 loop spans 18 amino acids. Per the germline V gene, CDR1 is GTSNPN and CDR2 is SVGIG (reference sequence). The CDR3 loop is CAWSVIRVEGAGNEKLFF. CDR3 DNA, as far as it was read: TGTGCCTGGAGTGTGATTAGAGTGGAGGGGGCGGGTAATGAAAAA.

In the case of this clone: The junction differs from germline at one of its ends, possibly a read error. The DNA ends 3 residues before the CDR3 does, and the rest of the CDR3 is filled in from the germline J gene. In the same sample, other DNA sequences code for this CDR3. This rearrangement joins TRBV30 to TRBJ1-3; TRBD1 matches 9 bases. Germline CDR1 GTSNPN, CDR2 SVGIG (reference sequence). This CDR3 is 15 amino acids long. Partial CDR3 DNA: TGTGCCTGGAGCAACAGGGGGCTCATAGGAAACACA. It codes for CAWSNRGLIGNT. The entire CDR3 protein reads CAWSNRGLIGNTIYF.